The 14 T cell receptor beta chains presented below share a single source sample, sequenced in a study of graft-versus-host responses after intestinal transplantation. Only in-frame clones appear in the TCRdb table, and some are missing; sequencing was by immunoSEQ multiplex PCR. The repertoire holds some 2,500 clones, with 90% to 95% as singletons. Material: PBMCs, obtained less than 20 days after intestinal transplant. All receptors derive from a human patient who received an intestinal transplant, so some T cells may come from the graft donor.

V gene TRBV28 combines with J gene TRBJ1-6; no firm D call. Trimming stripped 8 bases from V and 0 bases from J, with 17 bases between. This CDR3 spans 17 amino acids. Germline-derived CDR1 and CDR2 are MDHEN and SYDVKM. DNA for the CDR3: TGTGCCAGCCCGGCGGGCCCCTCATTCTCCTATAATTCACCCCTCCACTTT. Translation: CASPAGPSFSYNSPLHF.

The chain couples TRBV18 to TRBJ2-3, with TRBD2 identical over 10 bases. V lost 3 bases, J lost 3 bases, and 15 bases stayed unmatched. The CDR3 runs 19 residues. CDR1 and CDR2 (germline): KGHSH, LQKENI. CDR3 bases: TGTGCCAGCTCACCCTTCCCGTGGTCCGCTAGCGGGAGAACAGATACGCAGTATTTT. Its protein product is CASSPFPWSASGRTDTQYF. The complete variable domain, with remaining parts taken from reference TRBV18 and TRBJ2-3, reads NAGVMQNPRHLVRRRGQEARLRCSPMKGHSHVYWYRQLPEEGLKFMVYLQKENIIDESGMPKERFSAEFPKEGPSILRIQQVVRGDSAAYFCASSPFPWSASGRTDTQYFGPGTRLTVL.

J is TRBJ2-7 and V is TRBV9; D not certain. The V end lost 3 bases, the J end lost 2 bases, and 3 bases lay between the germline ends. CDR1 is SGDLS and CDR2 is YYNGEE in the germline V gene. The CDR3 covers 11 residues. This CDR3 reads CASSAAYEQYF. CDR3 nucleotides: TGTGCCAGCAGCGCTGCCTACGAGCAGTACTTC. Based on the CDR3 plus reference TRBV9 and TRBJ2-7, the full variable domain is DSGVTQTPKHLITATGQRVTLRCSPRSGDLSVYWYQQSLDQGLQFLIQYYNGEERAKGNILERFSAQQFPDLHSELNLSSLELGDSALYFCASSAAYEQYFGPGTRLTVT.

The chain has TRBV5-6 and TRBJ2-7, with a tentative D call TRBD2 (5 bases). The V gene's germline CDR1 is SGHDT and CDR2 YYEEEE. The CDR3 runs 13 residues. V dropped 4 bases and J dropped 1 base, with 9 bases sitting between them. Here the CDR3 DNA reads TGTGCCAGCAGCCCCGGCGGGTCCTACGAGCAGTACGTC. It yields the protein CASSPGGSYEQYV.

This clone was seen just once. V gene TRBV29-1 combines with J gene TRBJ2-1, with 15 bases aligning to TRBD2. CDR1 and CDR2 (germline): SQVTM, ANQGSEA. V lost 8 bases, J lost 15 bases, and 11 bases stayed unmatched. The CDR3 extends over 13 amino acids. The CDR3 nucleotides are TGCAGCATACCGGGACTAGCGGGGGGCCACCCGTTCTTC. This sequence encodes CSIPGLAGGHPFF.

This chain joins TRBV4-1 and TRBJ2-1, with a tentative D call TRBD2 (5 bases). This CDR3 comprises 13 residues. Trimming took 5 bases from V and 8 from J, leaving 13 bases between them. The V gene's germline CDR1 is MGHRA and CDR2 YSYEKL. The CDR3 region has the DNA TGCGCCAGCAGCGCGGCCCCCGGGGATGAGCAGTTCTTC. Translated: CASSAAPGDEQFF.

The chain couples TRBV4-1 to TRBJ1-1; D may be TRBD1 (6 bases). The CDR3 runs to 18 residues. Trimming pared 3 bases from V and 0 bases from J, leaving 20 bases between. Germline V lookup: CDR1 MGHRA, CDR2 YSYEKL. The DNA for the CDR3 is TGCGCCAGCAGCCAGGTTTTAGTTCATGGGGGCATGAACACTGAAGCTTTCTTT. Residues: CASSQVLVHGGMNTEAFF.

This clone has a single count. The chain employs TRBV6-1 and TRBJ1-4; D gene unclear. There are 14 residues in the CDR3. The ends were cut back, 3 bases at V and 4 bases at J, with 9 bases in the middle. Germline values: CDR1 MNHNS, CDR2 SASEGT. CDR3 in DNA: TGTGCCAGCAGTGAGGACGGACTTAATGAAAAACTGTTTTTT. The encoded protein is CASSEDGLNEKLFF.

The table lists this clone with a few counts. This CDR3 reads CASSLRGEAFF. In DNA, the CDR3 is TGTGCCAGCAGCCTTAGGGGTGAAGCTTTCTTT. The V and J genes are TRBV7-9 and TRBJ1-1, with D possibly TRBD1 on 5 matching bases. The CDR3 is made up of 11 amino acids. The V gene's germline CDR1 is SEHNR and CDR2 FQNEAQ (reference sequence). Trimming shortened V by 5 bases and J by 7 bases, and 8 bases separated the two germline ends. Variable domain in full (rest from reference TRBV7-9 and TRBJ1-1): DTGVSQNPRHKITKRGQNVTFRCDPISEHNRLYWYRQTLGQGPEFLTYFQNEAQLEKSRLLSDRFSAERPKGSFSTLEIQRTEQGDSAMYLCASSLRGEAFFGQGTRLTVV.

This rearrangement joins TRBV14 to TRBJ2-5; 7 bases agree with TRBD2. Per the germline V gene, CDR1 is SGHDN and CDR2 is FVKESK. Losses at the gene ends were 0 bases for V and 4 bases for J; bases not matched to a gene: 11. The CDR3 runs 17 residues. The CDR3 coding sequence is TGTGCCAGCAGCCAAGAATTCGGGAGGAACCGGGGAGAGACCCAGTACTTC. Residues: CASSQEFGRNRGETQYF.

The J gene is TRBJ2-6, the V gene TRBV5-1, with D possibly TRBD1 on 5 matching bases. CDR1 is SGHRS and CDR2 is YFSETQ in the germline V gene. The CDR3 has 17 residues. Between the trimmed V and J ends, which lost 3 bases and 1 base, there was a span of 14 bases. Here the CDR3 DNA reads TGCGCCAGCAGCTCCCAGACAGATGTTTCTGGGGCCAACGTCCTGACTTTC. Its protein is CASSSQTDVSGANVLTF.

The J gene is TRBJ2-5, the V gene TRBV7-2, with D possibly being TRBD2 (6 bases). CDR1 and CDR2 from the germline V gene are SGHTA and FQGNSA. Deletions cut 1 base from V and 2 bases from J, with 8 bases between. CDR3 length: 14 amino acids. The CDR3 DNA is TGTGCCAGCAGCTTAGAGCGGGCTCAAGAGACCCAGTACTTC. It translates to CASSLERAQETQYF. Filled out from reference TRBV7-2 and TRBJ2-5, the complete variable domain reads GAGVSQSPSNKVTEKGKDVELRCDPISGHTALYWYRQSLGQGLEFLIYFQGNSAPDKSGLPSDRFSAERTGGSVSTLTIQRTQQEDSAVYLCASSLERAQETQYFGPGTRLLVL.

The rearrangement links TRBV29-1 to TRBJ2-1; TRBD2 might be the D (7 bases). V dropped 3 bases and J dropped 0 bases, with 9 bases sitting between them. Germline V gene data show CDR1 as SQVTM and CDR2 as ANQGSEA. The CDR3 consists of 14 residues. CDR3 residues: CSVDAGASYNEQFF. The CDR3 bases are TGCAGCGTTGATGCGGGGGCCTCCTACAATGAGCAGTTCTTC.

This chain links TRBV4-1 with TRBJ2-3; perhaps TRBD2 as D (5 bases). Trimming cost V 1 base and J 3 bases, with 14 bases left between them. Germline CDR1 reads MGHRA; CDR2 reads YSYEKL. The CDR3 is 16 residues long. The CDR3 is CASSQADEGVTDTQYF. The CDR3, as DNA: TGCGCCAGCAGCCAAGCAGATGAGGGAGTTACAGATACGCAGTATTTT.